The TCR beta chain described here comes from a study of CD8 T cells in ankylosing spondylitis. From the 5' RACE reads, TCRdb called clonotypes with MiXCR, one entry per CDR3 protein. This table holds some 840,000 distinct CDR3 sequences, about 12% found once. The study, taken as a whole, reports: Seemingly characteristic of ankylosing spondylitis blood was a TCR beta motif consisting of 7 or 8 highly homologous variants.

This clonotype appeared a single time. What it binds is not known. The specimen sequenced was blood, either unsorted or a sorted T cell fraction (not recorded which). The clonotype was recovered from a male donor with ankylosing spondylitis.

CDR3 in amino acids: CASSLGVGFTGELFF. CDR3 DNA sequence: TGTGCCAGCAGCTTAGGGGTGGGGTTCACCGGGGAGCTGTTTTTT. The chain links TRBV7-8 to TRBJ2-2; D not certain. Germline CDR1 and CDR2: SGHVS and FQNEAQ. With 1 base removed from V and 4 bases from J, the gap between germline ends came to 10 bases. The CDR3 has 15 residues. The full variable domain, rest sourced from reference TRBV7-8 and TRBJ2-2, is GAGVSQSPRYKVAKRGQDVALRCDPISGHVSLFWYQQALGQGPEFLTYFQNEAQLDKSGLPSDRFFAERPEGSVSTLKIQRTQQEDSAVYLCASSLGVGFTGELFFGEGSRLTVL.